This is a list of T cell receptor beta chains from one sample in a study of CD4 T cells in relation to SARS-CoV-2 and coronaviruses. The assay was immunoSEQ multiplex PCR, and TCRdb's table has in-frame clones only and misses some. The sample carries tens of thousands of clones, approximately 94% recorded once. What was sequenced was naive CD4+ T cells from PBMCs. The source of these receptors is a human donor in good health. CDR3s include the opening cysteine and the closing phenylalanine or tryptophan. The order of the fields is V gene, clone size, J gene, D gene, CDR3 DNA, CDR3 protein. D genes are given only for firm matches. Expanded clones get a size class; other rows say once, few or many, or leave the size out.

V gene: TRBV2
clone size: .
J gene: TRBJ1-1
D gene: .
CDR3 DNA: TGTGCCAGCACCGCTTGGAGGAACACTGAAGCTTTCTTT
CDR3 protein: CASTAWRNTEAFF

V gene: TRBV7-9
clone size: .
J gene: TRBJ1-3
D gene: .
CDR3 DNA: TGTGCCAGCAGCTTACTTACGGACTCTGGAAACACCATATATTTT
CDR3 protein: CASSLLTDSGNTIYF

V gene: TRBV6-1
clone size: .
J gene: TRBJ2-7
D gene: TRBD1
CDR3 DNA: TGTGCCAGCAGTGAAGGCGGGACAGGGGCCTCCGAGCAGTACTTC
CDR3 protein: CASSEGGTGASEQYF

V gene: TRBV6-5
clone size: .
J gene: TRBJ1-3
D gene: TRBD1
CDR3 DNA: TGTGCCAGCAGAGAGCTGGGACAGACTGGAAACACCATATATTTT
CDR3 protein: CASRELGQTGNTIYF

V gene: TRBV5-6
clone size: .
J gene: TRBJ2-7
D gene: .
CDR3 DNA: TGTGCCAGCAGGGCCAGGGAACGGATATCCGGCGAGCAGTACTTC
CDR3 protein: CASRARERISGEQYF

V gene: TRBV30
clone size: .
J gene: TRBJ1-1
D gene: .
CDR3 DNA: TGTGCCTGGAGGGGCCGGGGCTTCCCTGAAGCTTTCTTT
CDR3 protein: CAWRGRGFPEAFF

V gene: TRBV28
clone size: .
J gene: TRBJ1-1
D gene: TRBD1
CDR3 DNA: TGTGCCAGCAGTCCCTACAGGGGAAACGAGTTTTGGGGCACTGAAGCTTTCTTT
CDR3 protein: CASSPYRGNEFWGTEAFF

V gene: TRBV27
clone size: .
J gene: TRBJ1-1
D gene: .
CDR3 DNA: TGTGCCAGCAGTTTATCGAAACGGGCGGAAGCTTTCTTT
CDR3 protein: CASSLSKRAEAFF

V gene: TRBV6-5
clone size: .
J gene: TRBJ1-4
D gene: TRBD1
CDR3 DNA: TGTGCCAGCAGGACGGGACAGGGGAATGAAAAACTGTTTTTT
CDR3 protein: CASRTGQGNEKLFF

V gene: TRBV28
clone size: .
J gene: TRBJ2-2
D gene: .
CDR3 DNA: TGTGCCAGCAGTTTTAAGGGGTGGAACACCGGGGAGCTGTTTTTT
CDR3 protein: CASSFKGWNTGELFF

V gene: TRBV6-5
clone size: .
J gene: TRBJ1-6
D gene: .
CDR3 DNA: TGTGCCAGCAGTTACGATTGGGGATCACCCCTCCACTTT
CDR3 protein: CASSYDWGSPLHF

V gene: TRBV12-5
clone size: .
J gene: TRBJ2-7
D gene: TRBD2
CDR3 DNA: TGTGCTAGTGGCTTAGCGGGAGCCTACGAGCAGTACTTC
CDR3 protein: CASGLAGAYEQYF

V gene: TRBV24-1
clone size: .
J gene: TRBJ2-2
D gene: TRBD1
CDR3 DNA: TGTGCCACCAGTGATTACAGGGGCGGGGAGCTGTTTTTT
CDR3 protein: CATSDYRGGELFF

V gene: TRBV19
clone size: once
J gene: TRBJ2-1
D gene: .
CDR3 DNA: TGTGCCAGTAGTAGACCACGGCAGCTAACGAACAATGAGCAGTTCTTC
CDR3 protein: CASSRPRQLTNNEQFF

V gene: TRBV10-3
clone size: .
J gene: TRBJ1-2
D gene: TRBD1
CDR3 DNA: TGTGCCATCAGTGCGGGACAGCCGGAGGGCTACACCTTC
CDR3 protein: CAISAGQPEGYTF